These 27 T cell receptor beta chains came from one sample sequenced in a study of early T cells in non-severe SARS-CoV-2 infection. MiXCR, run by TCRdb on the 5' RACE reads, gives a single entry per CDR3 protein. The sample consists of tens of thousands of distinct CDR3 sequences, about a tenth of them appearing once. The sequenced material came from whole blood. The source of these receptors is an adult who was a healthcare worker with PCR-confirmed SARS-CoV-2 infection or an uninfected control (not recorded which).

The CDR3 DNA is TGTGCCAGAACAGAAAACCGGGTGGAGACCCAGTACTTC. This codes for CARTENRVETQYF. The gene calls are TRBV6-4 and TRBJ2-5; D is unclear. Germline V gene data show CDR1 as MRHNA and CDR2 as SNTAGT. The length of the CDR3 is 13 residues. V was cut by 9 bases and J by 5 bases, with 16 bases left in between.

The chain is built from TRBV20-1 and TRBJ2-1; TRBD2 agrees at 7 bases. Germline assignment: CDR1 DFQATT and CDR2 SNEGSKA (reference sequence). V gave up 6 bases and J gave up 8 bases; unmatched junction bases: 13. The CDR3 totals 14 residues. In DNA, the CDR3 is TGCAGTGCCGGCGGGGGACTACCGACGGATGAGCAGTTCTTC. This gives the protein CSAGGGLPTDEQFF.

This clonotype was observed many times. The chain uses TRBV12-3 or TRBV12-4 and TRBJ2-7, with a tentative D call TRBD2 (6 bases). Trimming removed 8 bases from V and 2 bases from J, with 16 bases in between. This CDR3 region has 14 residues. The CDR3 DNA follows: TGTGCCAGCCAGCCCGCGGAGGGCCCCTACGAGCAGTACTTC. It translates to CASQPAEGPYEQYF.

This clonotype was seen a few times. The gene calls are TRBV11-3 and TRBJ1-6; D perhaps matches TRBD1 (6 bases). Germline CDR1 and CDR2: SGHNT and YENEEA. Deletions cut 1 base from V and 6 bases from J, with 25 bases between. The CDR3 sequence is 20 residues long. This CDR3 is CASSLGYSTGQKKSNSPLHF. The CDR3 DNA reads TGTGCCAGCAGCTTAGGATACTCGACAGGCCAAAAAAAATCTAATTCACCCCTCCACTTT.

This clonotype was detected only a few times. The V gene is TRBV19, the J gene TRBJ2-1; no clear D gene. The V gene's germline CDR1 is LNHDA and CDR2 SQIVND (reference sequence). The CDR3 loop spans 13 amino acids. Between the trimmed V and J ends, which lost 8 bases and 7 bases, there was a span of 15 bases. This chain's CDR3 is CASCDTFVNEQFF. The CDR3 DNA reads TGTGCCAGTTGCGACACGTTCGTTAATGAGCAGTTCTTC.

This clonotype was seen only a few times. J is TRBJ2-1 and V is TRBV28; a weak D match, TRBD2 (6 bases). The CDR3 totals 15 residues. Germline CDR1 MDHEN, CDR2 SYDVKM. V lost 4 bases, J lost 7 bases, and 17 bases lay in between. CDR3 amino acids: CASSYLAGSGNEQFF. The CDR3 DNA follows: TGTGCCAGCAGTTACCTGGCCGGGAGTGGTAATGAGCAGTTCTTC.

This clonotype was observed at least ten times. CDR3 amino acids: CASSFGRATDTQYF. The DNA for the CDR3 is TGCGCCAGCAGCTTCGGCAGGGCGACAGATACGCAGTATTTT. The rearrangement uses TRBV5-1 and TRBJ2-3; D is perhaps TRBD1 (5 bases). V lost 2 bases and J 3 bases, leaving 10 bases between the germline ends. The CDR3 sequence is 14 residues long. From germline, CDR1 is SGHRS and CDR2 YFSETQ.

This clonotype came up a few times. Here the CDR3 reads CASGPPSGKYEQYF. The CDR3 DNA sequence: TGTGCCAGCGGACCACCTTCAGGGAAGTACGAGCAGTACTTC. This sequence joins TRBV12-3 or TRBV12-4 and TRBJ2-7, with a weak D call TRBD1 (5 bases). The CDR3 length is 14 residues. The V end was cut by 8 bases, the J end by 4 bases, with 18 bases between.

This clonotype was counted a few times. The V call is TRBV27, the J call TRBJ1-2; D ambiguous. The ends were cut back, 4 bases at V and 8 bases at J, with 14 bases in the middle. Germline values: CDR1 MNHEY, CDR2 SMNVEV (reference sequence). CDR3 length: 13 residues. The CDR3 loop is CASSYWSSGGYTF. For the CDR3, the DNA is TGTGCCAGCAGTTATTGGTCCTCAGGAGGCTACACCTTC.

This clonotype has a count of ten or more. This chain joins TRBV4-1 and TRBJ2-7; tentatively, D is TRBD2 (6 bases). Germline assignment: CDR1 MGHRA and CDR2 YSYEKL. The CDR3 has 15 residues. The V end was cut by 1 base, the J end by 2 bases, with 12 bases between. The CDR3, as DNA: TGCGCCAGCAGCCAAGGGGCTAGCGAGGCCTACGAGCAGTACTTC. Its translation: CASSQGASEAYEQYF.

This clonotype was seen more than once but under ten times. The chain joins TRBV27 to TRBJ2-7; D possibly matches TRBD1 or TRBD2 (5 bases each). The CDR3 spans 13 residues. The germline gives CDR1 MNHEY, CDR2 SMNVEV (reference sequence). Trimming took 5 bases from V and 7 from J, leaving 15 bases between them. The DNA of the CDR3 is TGTGCCAGCAGTCCCAGGGACCTGGGGGAGCAGTACTTC. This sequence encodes CASSPRDLGEQYF.

The CDR3 bases are TGTGCCAGCAGTTATAACTACAAGTACGAGCAGTACTTC. Protein sequence: CASSYNYKYEQYF. The chain employs TRBV6-2 or TRBV6-3 and TRBJ2-7; unclear D gene. The V end lost 3 bases, the J end lost 4 bases, and 10 bases lay between the germline ends. The germline V gene encodes CDR1 MNHEY and CDR2 SVGEGT. This CDR3 is built from 13 residues.

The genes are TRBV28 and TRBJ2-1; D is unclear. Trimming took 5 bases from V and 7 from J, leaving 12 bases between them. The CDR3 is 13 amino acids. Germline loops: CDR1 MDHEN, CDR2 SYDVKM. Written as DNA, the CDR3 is TGTGCCAGCAGTAACGTAGCCAGAAATGAGCAGTTCTTC. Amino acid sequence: CASSNVARNEQFF.

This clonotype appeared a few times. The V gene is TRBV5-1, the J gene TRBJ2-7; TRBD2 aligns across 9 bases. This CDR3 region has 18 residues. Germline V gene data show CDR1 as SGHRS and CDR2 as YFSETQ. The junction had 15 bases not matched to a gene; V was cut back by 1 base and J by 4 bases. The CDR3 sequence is CASSLLREGPQRGYEQYF. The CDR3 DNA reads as TGCGCCAGCAGCTTGTTGCGGGAGGGCCCGCAAAGGGGTTACGAGCAGTACTTC.

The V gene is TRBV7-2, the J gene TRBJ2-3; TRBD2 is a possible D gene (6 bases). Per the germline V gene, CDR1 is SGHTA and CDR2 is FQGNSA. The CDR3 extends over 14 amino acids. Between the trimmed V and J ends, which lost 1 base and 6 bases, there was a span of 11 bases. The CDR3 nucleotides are TGTGCCAGCAGCTTAGTACGGCGGGATGATACGCAGTATTTT. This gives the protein CASSLVRRDDTQYF.

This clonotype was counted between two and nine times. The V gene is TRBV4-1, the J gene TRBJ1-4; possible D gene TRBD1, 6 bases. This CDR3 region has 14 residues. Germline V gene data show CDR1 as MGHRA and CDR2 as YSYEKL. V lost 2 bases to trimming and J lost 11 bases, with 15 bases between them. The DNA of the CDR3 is TGCGCCAGCAGCCAAACAGGGTCTAAGGATAAACTGTTTTTT. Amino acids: CASSQTGSKDKLFF.

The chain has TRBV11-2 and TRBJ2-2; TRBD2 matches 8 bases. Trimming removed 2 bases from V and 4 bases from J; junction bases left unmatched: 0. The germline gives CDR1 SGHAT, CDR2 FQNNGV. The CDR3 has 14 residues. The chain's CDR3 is CASSLLAGTGELFF. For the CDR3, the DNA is TGTGCCAGCAGCTTACTAGCGGGCACCGGGGAGCTGTTTTTT.

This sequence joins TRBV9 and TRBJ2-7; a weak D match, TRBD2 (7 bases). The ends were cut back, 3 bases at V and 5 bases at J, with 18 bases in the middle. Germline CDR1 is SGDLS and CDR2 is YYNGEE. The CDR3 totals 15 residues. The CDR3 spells CASSDGGPSPNEQYF. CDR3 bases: TGTGCCAGCAGCGACGGGGGGCCGAGCCCCAACGAGCAGTACTTC.

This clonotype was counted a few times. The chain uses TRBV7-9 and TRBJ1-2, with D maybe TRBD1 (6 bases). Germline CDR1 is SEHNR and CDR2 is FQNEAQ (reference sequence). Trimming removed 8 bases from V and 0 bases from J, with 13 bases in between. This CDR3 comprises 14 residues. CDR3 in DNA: TGTGCCAGCGGCGACAGGAAAACTAACTATGGCTACACCTTC. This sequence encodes CASGDRKTNYGYTF.

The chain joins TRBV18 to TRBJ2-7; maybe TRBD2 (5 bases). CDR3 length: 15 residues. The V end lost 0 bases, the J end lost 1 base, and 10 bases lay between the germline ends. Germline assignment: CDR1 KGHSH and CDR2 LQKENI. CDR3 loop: CASSPPNRGSYEQYF. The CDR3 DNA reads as TGTGCCAGCTCACCACCGAATCGGGGTTCCTACGAGCAGTACTTC. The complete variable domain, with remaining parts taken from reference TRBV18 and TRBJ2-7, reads NAGVMQNPRHLVRRRGQEARLRCSPMKGHSHVYWYRQLPEEGLKFMVYLQKENIIDESGMPKERFSAEFPKEGPSILRIQQVVRGDSAAYFCASSPPNRGSYEQYFGPGTRLTVT.

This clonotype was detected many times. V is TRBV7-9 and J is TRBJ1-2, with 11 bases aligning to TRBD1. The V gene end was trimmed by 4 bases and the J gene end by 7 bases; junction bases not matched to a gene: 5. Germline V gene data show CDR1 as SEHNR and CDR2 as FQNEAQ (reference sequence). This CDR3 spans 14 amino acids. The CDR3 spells CASSSGQGASGYTF. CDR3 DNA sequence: TGTGCCAGCAGCTCCGGACAGGGGGCGAGTGGCTACACCTTC.

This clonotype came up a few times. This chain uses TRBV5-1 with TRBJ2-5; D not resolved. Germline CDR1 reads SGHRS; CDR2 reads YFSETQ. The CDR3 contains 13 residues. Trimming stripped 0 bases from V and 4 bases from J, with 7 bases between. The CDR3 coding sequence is TGCGCCAGCAGCTTGGATAGGTCAGAGACCCAGTACTTC. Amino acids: CASSLDRSETQYF.

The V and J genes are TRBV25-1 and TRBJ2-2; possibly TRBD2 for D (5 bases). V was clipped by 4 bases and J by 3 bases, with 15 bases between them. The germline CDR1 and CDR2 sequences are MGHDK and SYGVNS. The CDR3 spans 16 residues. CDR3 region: CASSGRGRRDTGELFF. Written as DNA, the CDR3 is TGTGCCAGCAGTGGGCGCGGTAGGCGGGACACCGGGGAGCTGTTTTTT. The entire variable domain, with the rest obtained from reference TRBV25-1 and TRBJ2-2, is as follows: EADIYQTPRYLVIGTGKKITLECSQTMGHDKMYWYQQDPGMELHLIHYSYGVNSTEKGDLSSESTVSRIRTEHFPLTLESARPSHTSQYLCASSGRGRRDTGELFFGEGSRLTVL.

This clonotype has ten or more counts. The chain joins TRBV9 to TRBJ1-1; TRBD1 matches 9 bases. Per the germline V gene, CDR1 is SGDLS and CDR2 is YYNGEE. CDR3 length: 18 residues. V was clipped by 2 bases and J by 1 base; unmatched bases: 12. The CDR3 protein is CASSVLPGQGVTNTEAFF. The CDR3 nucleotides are TGTGCCAGCAGCGTGCTACCGGGACAGGGCGTTACGAACACTGAAGCTTTCTTT.

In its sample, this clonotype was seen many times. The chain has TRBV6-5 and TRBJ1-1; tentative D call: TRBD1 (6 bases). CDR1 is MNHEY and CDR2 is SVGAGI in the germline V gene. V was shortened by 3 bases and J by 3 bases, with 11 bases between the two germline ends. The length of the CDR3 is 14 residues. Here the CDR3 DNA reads TGTGCCAGCAGTTATTCACAGGGTTACACTGAAGCTTTCTTT. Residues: CASSYSQGYTEAFF.

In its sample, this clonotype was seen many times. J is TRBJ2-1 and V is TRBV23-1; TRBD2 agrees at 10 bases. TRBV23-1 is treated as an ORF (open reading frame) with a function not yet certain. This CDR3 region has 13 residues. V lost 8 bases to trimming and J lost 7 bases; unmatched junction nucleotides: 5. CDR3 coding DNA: TGCGCCAGCCAACTAGCGGGAACGAATGAGCAGTTCTTC. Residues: CASQLAGTNEQFF.

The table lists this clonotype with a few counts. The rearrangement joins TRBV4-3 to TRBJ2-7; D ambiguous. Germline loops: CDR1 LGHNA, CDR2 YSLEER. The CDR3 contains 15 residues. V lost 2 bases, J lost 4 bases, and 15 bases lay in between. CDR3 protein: CASSQNPYTPYEQYF. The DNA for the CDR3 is TGCGCCAGCAGCCAAAATCCCTACACCCCTTACGAGCAGTACTTC.